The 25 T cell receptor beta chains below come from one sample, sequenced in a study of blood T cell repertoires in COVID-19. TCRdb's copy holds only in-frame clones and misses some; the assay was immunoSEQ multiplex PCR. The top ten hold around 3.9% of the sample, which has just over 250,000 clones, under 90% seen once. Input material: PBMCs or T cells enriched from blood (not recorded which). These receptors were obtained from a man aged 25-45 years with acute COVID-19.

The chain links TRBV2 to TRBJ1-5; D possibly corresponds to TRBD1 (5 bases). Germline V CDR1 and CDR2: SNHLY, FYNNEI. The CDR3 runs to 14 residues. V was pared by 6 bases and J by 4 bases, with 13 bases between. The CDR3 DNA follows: TGTGCCAGCAGCGGGGACGGAGGGAATCAGCCCCAGCATTTT. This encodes CASSGDGGNQPQHF.

The CDR3 DNA reads TGTGCCAGCTCACCACCAGGGGTGCGTAACAATGGAAACACCATATATTTT. Protein sequence: CASSPPGVRNNGNTIYF. This chain uses TRBV18 with TRBJ1-3, with D perhaps matching TRBD1 (5 bases). Deletions cut 0 bases from V and 3 bases from J, with 15 bases between. Germline V gene sequence: CDR1 KGHSH, CDR2 LQKENI. The CDR3 is 17 residues long.

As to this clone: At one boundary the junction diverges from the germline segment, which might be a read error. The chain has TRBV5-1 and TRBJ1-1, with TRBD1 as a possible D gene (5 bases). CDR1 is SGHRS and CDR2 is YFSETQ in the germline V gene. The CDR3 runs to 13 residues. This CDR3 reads CASSLLRGTEAFF. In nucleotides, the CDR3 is TGTGCCAGCAGCTTACTCCGGGGGACTGAAGCTTTCTTT.

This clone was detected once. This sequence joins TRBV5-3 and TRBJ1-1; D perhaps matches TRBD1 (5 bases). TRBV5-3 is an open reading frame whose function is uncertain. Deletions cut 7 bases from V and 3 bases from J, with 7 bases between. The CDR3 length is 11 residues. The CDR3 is CARGGDTEAFF. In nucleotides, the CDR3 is TGTGCCAGAGGGGGGGACACTGAAGCTTTCTTT.

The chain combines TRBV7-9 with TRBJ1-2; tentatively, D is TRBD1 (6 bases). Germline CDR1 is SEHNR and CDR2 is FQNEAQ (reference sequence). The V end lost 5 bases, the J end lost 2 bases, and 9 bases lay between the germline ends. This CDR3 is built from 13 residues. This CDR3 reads CASSAGTNYGYTF. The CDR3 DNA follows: TGTGCCAGCAGCGCCGGGACAAACTATGGCTACACCTTC.

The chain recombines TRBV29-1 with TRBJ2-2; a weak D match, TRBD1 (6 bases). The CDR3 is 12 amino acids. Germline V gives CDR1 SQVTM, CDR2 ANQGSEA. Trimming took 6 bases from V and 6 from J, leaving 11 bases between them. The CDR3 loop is CSVAGVPGELFF. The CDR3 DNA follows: TGCAGCGTCGCAGGGGTTCCCGGGGAGCTGTTTTTT.

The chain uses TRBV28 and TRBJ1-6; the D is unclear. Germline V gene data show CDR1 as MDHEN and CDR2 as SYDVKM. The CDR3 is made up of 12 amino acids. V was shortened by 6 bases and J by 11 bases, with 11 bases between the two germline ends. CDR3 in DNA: TGTGCCAGCAGCTCCGGTTCTGCACCCCTCCACTTT. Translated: CASSSGSAPLHF.

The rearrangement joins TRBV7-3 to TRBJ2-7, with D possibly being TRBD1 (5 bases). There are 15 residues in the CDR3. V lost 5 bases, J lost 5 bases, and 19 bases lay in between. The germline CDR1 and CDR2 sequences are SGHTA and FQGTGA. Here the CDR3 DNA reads TGTGCCAGCAGCCCCCAGACTTTCAGGGCCCACGAGCAGTACGTC. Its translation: CASSPQTFRAHEQYV.

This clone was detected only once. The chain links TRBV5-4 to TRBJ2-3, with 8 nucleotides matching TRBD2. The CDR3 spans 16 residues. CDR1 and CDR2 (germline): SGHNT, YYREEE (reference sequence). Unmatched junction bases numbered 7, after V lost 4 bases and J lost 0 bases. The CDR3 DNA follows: TGTGCCAGCAGCCCCGCGGCGGGGGGAAGCACAGATACGCAGTATTTT. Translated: CASSPAAGGSTDTQYF.

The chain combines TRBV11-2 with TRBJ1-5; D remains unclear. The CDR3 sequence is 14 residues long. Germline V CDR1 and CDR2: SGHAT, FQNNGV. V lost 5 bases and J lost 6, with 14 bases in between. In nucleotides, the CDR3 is TGTGCCAGCAGCCTGGGTCGGGGTGCTCAGCCCCAGCATTTT. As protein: CASSLGRGAQPQHF.

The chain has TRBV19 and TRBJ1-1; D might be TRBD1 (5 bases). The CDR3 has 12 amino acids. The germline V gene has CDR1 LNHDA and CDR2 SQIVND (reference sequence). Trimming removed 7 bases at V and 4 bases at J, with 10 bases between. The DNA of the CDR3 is TGTGCCAGTAAAAACGGGGGCACTGAAGCTTTCTTT. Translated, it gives CASKNGGTEAFF.

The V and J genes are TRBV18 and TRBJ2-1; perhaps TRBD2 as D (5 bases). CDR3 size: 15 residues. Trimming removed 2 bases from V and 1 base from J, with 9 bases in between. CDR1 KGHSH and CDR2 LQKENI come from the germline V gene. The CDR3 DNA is TGTGCCAGCTCACCAGGGAGTCGGTCCTACAATGAGCAGTTCTTC. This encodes CASSPGSRSYNEQFF.

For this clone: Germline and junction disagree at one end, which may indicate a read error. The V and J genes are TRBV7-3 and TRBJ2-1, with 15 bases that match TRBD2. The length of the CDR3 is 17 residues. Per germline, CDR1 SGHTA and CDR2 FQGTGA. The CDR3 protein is CASSPGLAGGTYNGQFF. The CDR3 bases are TGTGCCAGCAGCCCGGGACTAGCGGGAGGAACCTACAATGGGCAGTTCTTC.

The CDR3 DNA follows: TGTGCCAGCAGAAAGGGGGACTATGGCTACACCTTC. This gives the protein CASRKGDYGYTF. The gene calls are TRBV2 and TRBJ1-2, with D possibly being TRBD1 (6 bases). Trimming shortened V by 6 bases and J by 3 bases, and 8 bases separated the two germline ends. The length of the CDR3 is 12 residues. Germline-derived CDR1 and CDR2 are SNHLY and FYNNEI.

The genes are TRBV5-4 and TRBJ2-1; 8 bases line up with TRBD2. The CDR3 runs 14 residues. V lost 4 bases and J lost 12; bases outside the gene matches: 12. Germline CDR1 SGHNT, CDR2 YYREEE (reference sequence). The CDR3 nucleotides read TGTGCCAGCAGCCTAACGGACAGCGGGGGTGGGCAGTTCTTC. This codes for CASSLTDSGGGQFF.

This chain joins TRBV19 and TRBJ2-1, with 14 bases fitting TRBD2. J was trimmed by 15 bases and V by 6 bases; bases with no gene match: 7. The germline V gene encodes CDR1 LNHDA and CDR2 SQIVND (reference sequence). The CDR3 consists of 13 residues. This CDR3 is CASRGLAGAGTFF. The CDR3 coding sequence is TGTGCCAGTAGGGGACTAGCGGGGGCCGGGACGTTCTTC.

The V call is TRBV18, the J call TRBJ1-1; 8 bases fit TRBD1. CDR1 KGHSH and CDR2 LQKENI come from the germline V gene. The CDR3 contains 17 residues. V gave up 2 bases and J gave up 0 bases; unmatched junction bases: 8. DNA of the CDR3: TGTGCCAGCTCACCATACGGACAGGGTAACATGAACACTGAAGCTTTCTTT. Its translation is CASSPYGQGNMNTEAFF.

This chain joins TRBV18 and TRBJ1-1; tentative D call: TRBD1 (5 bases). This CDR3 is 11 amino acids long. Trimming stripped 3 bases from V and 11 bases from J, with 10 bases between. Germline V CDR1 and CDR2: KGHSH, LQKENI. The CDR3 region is CASSPGGAAFF. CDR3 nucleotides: TGTGCCAGCTCACCGGGAGGGGCGGCTTTCTTT.

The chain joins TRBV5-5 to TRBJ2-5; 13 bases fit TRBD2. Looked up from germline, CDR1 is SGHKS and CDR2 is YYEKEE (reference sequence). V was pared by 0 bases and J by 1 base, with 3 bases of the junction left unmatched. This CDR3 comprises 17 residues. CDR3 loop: CASSLGLAGGPQETQYF. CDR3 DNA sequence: TGTGCCAGCAGCTTGGGACTAGCGGGGGGTCCCCAAGAGACCCAGTACTTC.

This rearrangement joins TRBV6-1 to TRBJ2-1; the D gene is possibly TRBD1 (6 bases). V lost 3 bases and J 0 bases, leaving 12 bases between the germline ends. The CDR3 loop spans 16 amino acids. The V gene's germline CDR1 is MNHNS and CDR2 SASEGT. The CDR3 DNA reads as TGTGCCAGCAGTGAGAGACAGGAGAGCTCCTACAATGAGCAGTTCTTC. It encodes CASSERQESSYNEQFF.

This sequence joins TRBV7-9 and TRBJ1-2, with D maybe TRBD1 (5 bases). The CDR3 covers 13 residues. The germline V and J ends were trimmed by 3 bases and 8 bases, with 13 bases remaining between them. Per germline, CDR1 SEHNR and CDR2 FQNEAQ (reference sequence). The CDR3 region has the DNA TGTGCCAGCAGCTTCGGGGGGATAGAGGGCTACACCTTC. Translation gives CASSFGGIEGYTF.

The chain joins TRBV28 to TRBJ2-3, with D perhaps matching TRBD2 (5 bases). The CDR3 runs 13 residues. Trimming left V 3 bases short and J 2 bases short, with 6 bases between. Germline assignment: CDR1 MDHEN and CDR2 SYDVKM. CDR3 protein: CASSLRDTDTQYF. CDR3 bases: TGTGCCAGCAGTTTGAGGGACACAGATACGCAGTATTTT.

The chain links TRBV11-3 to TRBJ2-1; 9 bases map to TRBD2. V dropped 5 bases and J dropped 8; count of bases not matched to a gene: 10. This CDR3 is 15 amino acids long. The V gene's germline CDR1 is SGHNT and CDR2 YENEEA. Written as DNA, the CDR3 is TGTGCCAGCAGCCTAGGGGCGGGGGGGTTCGATGAGCAGTTCTTC. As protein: CASSLGAGGFDEQFF.

CDR3 residues: CASSTGFSNYGYTF. In DNA, the CDR3 is TGTGCCAGCAGTACAGGGTTTTCCAACTATGGCTACACCTTC. The chain has TRBV28 and TRBJ1-2; a possible D gene is TRBD1 (6 bases). The CDR3 has 14 amino acids. Germline CDR1 and CDR2: MDHEN and SYDVKM. The V gene lost 5 bases and the J gene lost 2 bases, with 12 bases spanning the gap.

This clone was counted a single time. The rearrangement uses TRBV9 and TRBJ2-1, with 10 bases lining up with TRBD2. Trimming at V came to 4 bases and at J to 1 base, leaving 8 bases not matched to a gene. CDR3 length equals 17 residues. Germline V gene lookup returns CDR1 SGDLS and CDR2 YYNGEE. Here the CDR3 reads CASSIRSGRGSYNEQFF. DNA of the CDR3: TGTGCCAGCAGCATCCGAAGCGGGAGGGGATCCTACAATGAGCAGTTCTTC.